The present entry profiles one T cell receptor beta chain with its context. The data are from a study of cytomegalovirus exposure and HLA in healthy donors. Trimming stripped 3 bases from V and 4 bases from J, with 4 bases between. Germline CDR1 MGHDK, CDR2 SYGVNS. The CDR3 is made up of 11 amino acids. PCR primers comprised 60 Vbeta and 13 Jbeta primers. Sequencing used immunoSEQ multiplex PCR; TCRdb keeps in-frame clones, though not all of them. The sample table includes just over 80,000 clones. The source of this sequence is a woman aged 25 to 45 in good health and CMV-seronegative. This chain links TRBV25-1 with TRBJ2-7; D is unclear. The specimen was PBMCs. CDR3 sequence reads: CASSEAYEQYF. CDR3 in DNA: TGTGCCAGCAGTGAGGCTTACGAGCAGTACTTC.